This T cell receptor (beta chain) is drawn from a study of response to subunit inactivated influenza vaccine. Study results and caveats: Authors suggested each seasonal flu vaccination may recruit only limited numbers of new T cells.

This clonotype has more than one count but fewer than ten. No antigen is known for it. Trimming shortened V by 5 bases and J by 0 bases, and 18 bases separated the two germline ends. The CDR3 contains 17 residues. CDR1 is SGHKS, CDR2 YYEKEE, per germline (reference sequence). TCRdb independently ran MiXCR on the RT-PCR reads; one entry per CDR3 protein. The table lists about 500,000 distinct CDR3 sequences, 15% to 20% of them singletons. This chain links TRBV5-5 with TRBJ1-5, with D perhaps matching TRBD1 (5 bases). This sample comprised CD4+ T cells sorted from PBMCs, obtained around 25 months after vaccination. This TCR was recovered from a man in his fifties or sixties who received an inactivated influenza vaccine. The DNA for the CDR3 is TGTGCCAGCAGTCCGGACAACAGCCCATATAGCAATCAGCCCCAGCATTTT. Translating gives CASSPDNSPYSNQPQHF.